The rows below give T cell receptor beta chains drawn from one sample of a study of cytomegalovirus exposure and HLA in healthy donors. Only in-frame clones appear in the TCRdb table, and some are missing; sequencing was by immunoSEQ multiplex PCR. The sample carries around 65,000 clones, roughly 77% recorded once. Sequencing input: PBMCs. These TCRs come from a young woman in good health and CMV-seronegative. Both conserved end residues are part of each CDR3. A D gene is named only where the DNA matches it firmly. Clone size is not always given. Where it is, it says once, few, many or a class for expanded clones.

CDR3nt	CDR3aa	d_gene	abundance	v_gene	j_gene
TGCAGCGTTGGGTCCTACACAGATACGCAGTATTTT	CSVGSYTDTQYF	NA	NA	TRBV29-1	TRBJ2-3
TGTGCCAGCAGTCCACTAGCGGGGACCTACGAGCAGTACTTC	CASSPLAGTYEQYF	TRBD2	NA	TRBV27	TRBJ2-7
TGTGCCAGCAGTTGGCGGGGGGACAATGAGCAGTTCTTC	CASSWRGDNEQFF	TRBD2	NA	TRBV6-5	TRBJ2-1
TGTGCCAGCAAGTCGAGGGTAGGCCACGAGCAGTACTTC	CASKSRVGHEQYF	NA	once	TRBV25-1	TRBJ2-7
TGTGCCAGCAGCCGGACAGGGCCGGATTCACCCCTCCACTTT	CASSRTGPDSPLHF	TRBD1	NA	TRBV6-1	TRBJ1-6
TGTGCCAGCAGTGAAGTTAAGGGACAGGGGGGGAATGAGCAGTTCTTC	CASSEVKGQGGNEQFF	TRBD1	NA	TRBV2	TRBJ2-1
TGCGCCAGCACCCTAGCGGGGCCGTACCAAGAGACCCAGTACTTC	CASTLAGPYQETQYF	TRBD2	NA	TRBV10-2	TRBJ2-5
TGTGCCACCAGCAGAGAGCGGGAGTTTAGCAATCAGCCCCAGCATTTT	CATSREREFSNQPQHF	NA	NA	TRBV15	TRBJ1-5
TGTGCCAGCAGTTACACCCGGGTCTCGGCCGTCCACGAGCAGTACTTC	CASSYTRVSAVHEQYF	NA	few	TRBV6-6	TRBJ2-7
TGTGCCAGCAGCCTACGGAACGGGCGGGATGAAAAACTGTTTTTT	CASSLRNGRDEKLFF	NA	NA	TRBV6-5	TRBJ1-4
TGTGCCAGCAGTGAAGTAATGTCATCGGCGGGTCAGCCCCAGCATTTT	CASSEVMSSAGQPQHF	NA	NA	TRBV6-1	TRBJ1-5
TGCAGCGCCTTGACAGGGGCTAACTATGGCTACACCTTC	CSALTGANYGYTF	TRBD1	NA	TRBV29-1	TRBJ1-2
TGCAGTGGACAGCCCAACACCGGGGAGCTGTTTTTT	CSGQPNTGELFF	NA	NA	TRBV29-1	TRBJ2-2
TGTGCCTGGAGTTCAGTTTTGGATACGCAGTATTTT	CAWSSVLDTQYF	NA	NA	TRBV30	TRBJ2-3
TGTGCCAGCAGCCAGGGCGGAGGACAGAATAATGAAAAACTGTTTTTT	CASSQGGGQNNEKLFF	NA	NA	TRBV5-8	TRBJ1-4
TGTGCCAGCAGGGTACCGGGACAGGGTGGCTACACCTTC	CASRVPGQGGYTF	TRBD1	NA	TRBV27	TRBJ1-2
TGTGCCTGGAGTGTAGTAGGACTCTCTGGGGCCAACGTCCTGACTTTC	CAWSVVGLSGANVLTF	NA	NA	TRBV30	TRBJ2-6
TGTGCCGGCAAGATAACTAGCGGGAGGGCCGTTGGGGCCAACGTCCTGACTTTC	CAGKITSGRAVGANVLTF	TRBD2	few	TRBV2	TRBJ2-6
TGTGCCAGCAGCTCAGGAGACCTTAGCGGGGCGGGAGAGACCCAGTACTTC	CASSSGDLSGAGETQYF	TRBD2	NA	TRBV7-8	TRBJ2-5
TGTGCCAGCAGGAGGACAGGGGCGTACGAGCAGTACTTC	CASRRTGAYEQYF	TRBD1	NA	TRBV27	TRBJ2-7
TGCAGCGTTGAAACCCAGGGCCATTACGAGCAGTACTTC	CSVETQGHYEQYF	NA	NA	TRBV29-1	TRBJ2-7
TGCAGCGTTGAAAAGGTTGCGGGAGGTCTCATGAGGCTTGAGCAGTTCTTC	CSVEKVAGGLMRLEQFF	TRBD2	NA	TRBV29-1	TRBJ2-1
TGCAGCGTTGAAGCTACAGGGCGAGACTATGGCTACACCTTC	CSVEATGRDYGYTF	NA	NA	TRBV29-1	TRBJ1-2
TGCGCCAGCAGTTCCAGGGGAGCAGGAGGATACGAGCAGTACTTC	CASSSRGAGGYEQYF	NA	NA	TRBV10-2	TRBJ2-7
TGTGCCAGCAGTGTCGGGCGGGCCTTAACCTACGAGCAGTACTTC	CASSVGRALTYEQYF	NA	NA	TRBV6-1	TRBJ2-7
TGTGCCAGCAGCTTGGGAGCCTATGAGCAGTTCTTC	CASSLGAYEQFF	NA	NA	TRBV5-4	TRBJ2-1
TGCGCCAGCAGCAGCGGCGCTGGCGCAGATACGCAGTATTTT	CASSSGAGADTQYF	NA	NA	TRBV5-1	TRBJ2-3
TGTGCCAGCAGCGTAGGGGTTTCCTCTAGCGGGGGGATCGACTTC	CASSVGVSSSGGIDF	TRBD2	few	TRBV9	TRBJ2-7
TGTGCCAGCAGCCCGGAGAGTGGGGCCAACGTCCTGACTTTC	CASSPESGANVLTF	NA	NA	TRBV2	TRBJ2-6
TGTGCCAGCTCACCACCAAGGGACAGGGAAAATGAGCAGTACTTC	CASSPPRDRENEQYF	TRBD1	few	TRBV18	TRBJ2-7
TGCGCCAGCAGGAGGGACAGGGGGTTGGCGGGAAACACCATATATTTT	CASRRDRGLAGNTIYF	TRBD1	NA	TRBV10-2	TRBJ1-3
TGTGCCAGCAGCTCGGGACTAGCGGGAGTTATTAGCACAGATACGCAGTATTTT	CASSSGLAGVISTDTQYF	TRBD2	NA	TRBV5-8	TRBJ2-3
TGTGCCAGCAGAAGACCCGACAGGACTAACTATGGCTACACCTTC	CASRRPDRTNYGYTF	NA	few	TRBV6-5	TRBJ1-2
TGTGCCAGCACCCCTAGGGGTAGGTTCACTGAAGCTTTCTTT	CASTPRGRFTEAFF	NA	once	TRBV6-1	TRBJ1-1
TGTGCCAGCAGCTCGCCCGGGACAGGGATATACGGCTACACCTTC	CASSSPGTGIYGYTF	TRBD1	NA	TRBV7-9	TRBJ1-2
TGCAGCGTTGAAGACCGGGGGAACGGCTACACCTTC	CSVEDRGNGYTF	NA	few	TRBV29-1	TRBJ1-2
TGTGCCAGCAGCCAAGCCCGGAGCTCCTACAATGAGCAGTTCTTC	CASSQARSSYNEQFF	NA	NA	TRBV4-2	TRBJ2-1
TGTGCCAGCAGTTGGTCGGGCAGGGGGTCCTACGAGCAGTACTTC	CASSWSGRGSYEQYF	TRBD1	once	TRBV6-5	TRBJ2-7
TGTGCTCGGGGCTCGGGAGGCACCGGGGAGCTGTTTTTT	CARGSGGTGELFF	TRBD2	NA	TRBV30	TRBJ2-2
TGTGCCAGCAGACCCTTTTCTAGCTCTGGAAACACCATATATTTT	CASRPFSSSGNTIYF	NA	NA	TRBV6-5	TRBJ1-3
TGCGCCAGCAGCCAAACTAGCGGATTCTCCAATGAGCAGTTCTTC	CASSQTSGFSNEQFF	TRBD2	NA	TRBV4-1	TRBJ2-1